A selection of T cell receptor beta chains follows, all from one sample in a study of glioma-infiltrating T cells. TCRdb used MiXCR to reprocess the multiplex PCR reads, holding one entry per CDR3 protein. This table has fewer than 200,000 distinct CDR3 sequences, around 42% appearing once. The specimen was glioma tissue, nonneoplastic brain tissue, or PBMCs (not recorded which). These receptors came from a human donor with low-grade glioma or glioblastoma, undergoing nonglioma brain surgery, or in good health (not recorded which). Both conserved end residues are part of each CDR3. The D gene is left open where the match is weak. Clone size appears in some rows only: once, few, many, or a class for an expanded clone.

d_gene: TRBD2
j_gene: TRBJ2-7
v_gene: TRBV28
abundance: .
CDR3nt: TGTGCCAGCAGTCCCTCGAGGAGCGGGATCGAGCAGTACTTC
CDR3aa: CASSPSRSGIEQYF

d_gene: TRBD2
j_gene: TRBJ2-1
v_gene: TRBV6-2/TRBV6-3
abundance: .
CDR3nt: TGTGCCACAAAAACTAGCGGGAGAGATGAGCAGTTCTTC
CDR3aa: CATKTSGRDEQFF

d_gene: .
j_gene: TRBJ1-1
v_gene: TRBV2
abundance: once
CDR3nt: TGTGCCAGAAAAGAGAACACTGAAGATTTCTTT
CDR3aa: CARKENTEDFF

d_gene: .
j_gene: TRBJ2-5
v_gene: TRBV7-9
abundance: many
CDR3nt: TGTGCCAGCAGCTCCGAAGAGACCCAGTACTTC
CDR3aa: CASSSEETQYF

d_gene: .
j_gene: TRBJ1-1
v_gene: TRBV18
abundance: .
CDR3nt: TGTGCAAGCTCACCACGACCAGGGACGTCGAACACTGAAGGTTTCTTT
CDR3aa: CASSPRPGTSNTEGFF

d_gene: .
j_gene: TRBJ2-7
v_gene: TRBV6-6
abundance: .
CDR3nt: TGTGCCAGCATTTACAGGCGTCTGGACTACGAGCAGTACTTC
CDR3aa: CASIYRRLDYEQYF

d_gene: TRBD2
j_gene: TRBJ2-3
v_gene: TRBV6-2/TRBV6-3
abundance: .
CDR3nt: TGTGTTAGCAGTCCCGGACTAGCGGGAGCCACAGATACGCAGTATTTT
CDR3aa: CVSSPGLAGATDTQYF

d_gene: .
j_gene: TRBJ2-7
v_gene: TRBV24-1
abundance: few
CDR3nt: TGTGCCACCAGTGAAAGGGAGAGGTACTTC
CDR3aa: CATSERERYF

d_gene: TRBD2
j_gene: TRBJ2-1
v_gene: TRBV19
abundance: .
CDR3nt: TGTGCCAGTAGTATAAATTTCCCCATACTAGCGGGCAATGAGCAGCTCTTC
CDR3aa: CASSINFPILAGNEQLF

d_gene: .
j_gene: TRBJ1-2
v_gene: TRBV6-1
abundance: many
CDR3nt: TGTGCCAGCAGCACAGGGAAGGCACGCGGCTACACCTTC
CDR3aa: CASSTGKARGYTF

d_gene: .
j_gene: TRBJ1-4
v_gene: TRBV7-2
abundance: many
CDR3nt: TGTGCCAGCAGCTTGCAGCCAGGGCCAGGGGAAAAACTGTTTTTT
CDR3aa: CASSLQPGPGEKLFF

d_gene: .
j_gene: TRBJ1-1
v_gene: TRBV28
abundance: many
CDR3nt: TGTGCCAGCAGTTTGGGGGGGACGCGCACTGAAGCTTTCTTT
CDR3aa: CASSLGGTRTEAFF

d_gene: .
j_gene: TRBJ2-3
v_gene: TRBV20-1
abundance: many
CDR3nt: TGCAGTGCTCCCATAACTCGAACAGATACGCAGTATTTT
CDR3aa: CSAPITRTDTQYF

d_gene: .
j_gene: TRBJ2-1
v_gene: TRBV20-1
abundance: many
CDR3nt: TGCAGTGTCAACGGGGCTATCACAGGCCACGGGTACAATGAGCAGTTCTTC
CDR3aa: CSVNGAITGHGYNEQFF

d_gene: .
j_gene: TRBJ2-7
v_gene: TRBV27
abundance: many
CDR3nt: TGTGCCAGCAGTTACGACTCTACCTACGAGCAGTACTTC
CDR3aa: CASSYDSTYEQYF

d_gene: .
j_gene: TRBJ2-1
v_gene: TRBV12-3/TRBV12-4
abundance: .
CDR3nt: TGTGCCAGCGGGACTTTCGGGAATGAGCAGTTCTTC
CDR3aa: CASGTFGNEQFF

d_gene: TRBD1
j_gene: TRBJ2-7
v_gene: TRBV28
abundance: many
CDR3nt: TGTGCCAGCAGTCCCTCGGGACAGGGCATCTACGAGCAGTACTTC
CDR3aa: CASSPSGQGIYEQYF

d_gene: TRBD1
j_gene: TRBJ2-7
v_gene: TRBV12-3/TRBV12-4
abundance: .
CDR3nt: TGTGCCAGCAGTATGGGACAGGGGGCCTACGAGCAGTACTTC
CDR3aa: CASSMGQGAYEQYF

d_gene: TRBD1
j_gene: TRBJ2-7
v_gene: TRBV28
abundance: .
CDR3nt: TGTGCCAGCAGTTTAATAATCGAAGACAGGGGCCACGAGCAGTACTTC
CDR3aa: CASSLIIEDRGHEQYF

d_gene: TRBD2
j_gene: TRBJ2-7
v_gene: TRBV10-3
abundance: .
CDR3nt: TGTGCCATCAGTTCGGCCGGCCCGGGGGGCGAGCAGTACTTC
CDR3aa: CAISSAGPGGEQYF

d_gene: TRBD2
j_gene: TRBJ2-1
v_gene: TRBV10-3
abundance: .
CDR3nt: TGTGCCATCAGGGACTTCGGACTAGCGGGAGTGACGCGGCAGTTCTTC
CDR3aa: CAIRDFGLAGVTRQFF